The 22 T cell receptor beta chains in this list originate from one sample, sequenced in a study of blood T cell repertoires in COVID-19. Assay: immunoSEQ multiplex PCR; the TCRdb copy retains only in-frame clones and omits some. The sample lists about 410,000 clones; 86% were seen once. The sequenced sample consisted of peripheral blood. Every receptor here comes from a woman in her twenties or thirties with active or convalescent COVID-19.

This clone occurred once. CDR3 sequence reads: CASSQDGTANTEAFF. Written as DNA, the CDR3 is TGCGCCAGCAGCCAAGATGGGACAGCAAACACTGAAGCTTTCTTT. The chain couples TRBV4-1 to TRBJ1-1; 7 bases align to TRBD1. Looked up from germline, CDR1 is MGHRA and CDR2 is YSYEKL. The CDR3 has 15 residues. The ends lost 0 bases at V and 2 bases at J; junction bases unmatched: 3.

This chain connects TRBV9 to TRBJ1-6, with 9 bases matching TRBD1. Germline CDR1 and CDR2: SGDLS and YYNGEE. CDR3 length: 14 amino acids. Trimming cost V 7 bases and J 6 bases; bases outside gene matches: 5. DNA for the CDR3: TGTGCCAGCTCAGACAGGGGGACTAATTCACCCCTCCACTTT. Translating it yields CASSDRGTNSPLHF.

V and J are TRBV27 and TRBJ1-4; D possibly corresponds to TRBD1 (5 bases). Germline CDR1 and CDR2: MNHEY and SMNVEV (reference sequence). V lost 4 bases and J 5 bases, leaving 14 bases between the germline ends. The CDR3 is 15 amino acids. As DNA, the CDR3 is TGTGCCAGCAGTTCACCCGGGGGACTGAATGAAAAACTGTTTTTT. Amino acid sequence: CASSSPGGLNEKLFF.

The rearrangement links TRBV7-9 to TRBJ2-1; a weak D match, TRBD1 (5 bases). Trimming removed 5 bases from V and 5 bases from J, with 16 bases in between. The CDR3 is made up of 15 amino acids. The germline gives CDR1 SEHNR, CDR2 FQNEAQ (reference sequence). DNA for the CDR3: TGTGCCAGCAGCAAAACCCCCTCGACAGACAATGAGCAGTTCTTC. This encodes CASSKTPSTDNEQFF. Filled out from reference TRBV7-9 and TRBJ2-1, the complete variable domain reads DTGVSQNPRHKITKRGQNVTFRCDPISEHNRLYWYRQTLGQGPEFLTYFQNEAQLEKSRLLSDRFSAERPKGSFSTLEIQRTEQGDSAMYLCASSKTPSTDNEQFFGPGTRLTVL.

The rearrangement joins TRBV10-3 to TRBJ2-2, with a weak D call TRBD2 (5 bases). This CDR3 contains 13 residues. With 4 bases removed from V and 8 bases from J, the gap between germline ends came to 11 bases. CDR1 and CDR2 from the germline V gene are ENHRY and SYGVKD. The CDR3 spells CAISGGGSGELFF. The CDR3 DNA is TGTGCCATCAGTGGCGGAGGATCAGGGGAGCTGTTTTTT.

This chain connects TRBV10-2 to TRBJ2-3; TRBD2 matches at 9 bases. This CDR3 has 15 residues. CDR1 is WSHSY and CDR2 is SAAADI in the germline V gene. Unmatched junction bases numbered 6, after V lost 0 bases and J lost 8 bases. CDR3 protein: CASSESAASGTTQYF. In DNA form, the CDR3 reads TGCGCCAGCAGTGAGTCAGCGGCTAGCGGGACTACGCAGTATTTT.

The gene calls are TRBV10-2 and TRBJ1-1; possibly TRBD1 for D (6 bases). This CDR3 contains 12 residues. The germline gives CDR1 WSHSY, CDR2 SAAADI. V lost 8 bases, J lost 5 bases, and 12 bases lay in between. Written as DNA, the CDR3 is TGCGCCAGCGGGGGCTCGAGGACTGAAGCTTTCTTT. It codes for CASGGSRTEAFF.

This chain connects TRBV4-1 to TRBJ2-1, with 7 bases matching TRBD2. Germline V gives CDR1 MGHRA, CDR2 YSYEKL. The CDR3 has 14 residues. Trimming removed 0 bases from V and 9 bases from J; junction bases left unmatched: 5. In nucleotides, the CDR3 is TGCGCCAGCAGCCAAGAGGGAGGGGCAAGTGAGCAGTTCTTC. The encoded protein is CASSQEGGASEQFF.

V gene TRBV5-4 combines with J gene TRBJ1-2; 10 bases align to TRBD1. Germline CDR1 is SGHNT and CDR2 is YYREEE (reference sequence). After removal of 3 bases from V and 8 bases from J, the junction contained 7 bases not matched to a gene. CDR3 length: 14 residues. The CDR3 loop reads CASSSDRGTTGYTF. CDR3 DNA: TGTGCCAGCAGCTCGGACAGGGGGACGACCGGCTACACCTTC.

This clone has only one observation. The J gene is TRBJ2-2, the V gene TRBV6-5, with 8 bases aligning to TRBD1. Trimming removed 6 bases from V and 3 bases from J; junction bases left unmatched: 3. The CDR3 extends over 14 amino acids. Germline V gene lookup returns CDR1 MNHEY and CDR2 SVGAGI. The DNA of the CDR3 is TGTGCCAGCAGGCGGACAGGGCACACCGGGGAGCTGTTTTTT. Protein: CASRRTGHTGELFF.

The chain couples TRBV27 to TRBJ2-7, with 8 bases matching TRBD1. Germline trimming cut 5 bases from V and 1 base from J; bases unmatched to any gene: 4. Germline values: CDR1 MNHEY, CDR2 SMNVEV (reference sequence). This CDR3 comprises 14 residues. The CDR3 loop reads CASSPDRGSYEQYF. CDR3 in DNA: TGTGCCAGCAGTCCCGACAGGGGATCCTACGAGCAGTACTTC.

V gene TRBV19 combines with J gene TRBJ2-5; tentative D call: TRBD2 (5 bases). CDR3 size: 12 residues. Between the trimmed V and J ends, which lost 11 bases and 3 bases, there was a span of 13 bases. Germline CDR1 LNHDA, CDR2 SQIVND (reference sequence). CDR3 protein: CASSSEEETQYF. The DNA of the CDR3 is TGTGCCTCTAGCTCGGAAGAAGAGACCCAGTACTTC.

The rearrangement links TRBV10-1 to TRBJ1-1; no clear D gene. The CDR3 loop spans 13 amino acids. Trimming took 6 bases from V and 4 from J, leaving 12 bases between them. CDR1 and CDR2 (germline): WNHNN, SYGVQD (reference sequence). CDR3 loop: CASSAGLGTEAFF. CDR3 coding DNA: TGCGCCAGCAGCGCGGGGTTGGGCACTGAAGCTTTCTTT.

The CDR3 nucleotides read TGTGCCAGCAGCTTGGTACGGACAGGGGGCTACGAGCAGTACTTC. It codes for CASSLVRTGGYEQYF. The chain employs TRBV5-6 and TRBJ2-7; 10 bases map to TRBD1. Germline CDR1 reads SGHDT; CDR2 reads YYEEEE. This CDR3 has 15 residues. Unmatched junction bases numbered 3, after V lost 0 bases and J lost 3 bases.

This rearrangement joins TRBV6-5 to TRBJ2-5; no clear D gene. The CDR3 is 14 amino acids. Germline CDR1 MNHEY, CDR2 SVGAGI. The V end lost 3 bases, the J end lost 1 base, and 9 bases lay between the germline ends. CDR3 region: CASSYSRIQETQYF. CDR3 DNA: TGTGCCAGCAGTTATTCCAGGATCCAAGAGACCCAGTACTTC.

This clone has just one count. The chain carries TRBV2 and TRBJ1-4; 9 positions agree with TRBD1. V was clipped by 8 bases and J by 0 bases; unmatched bases: 10. The germline gives CDR1 SNHLY, CDR2 FYNNEI. The CDR3 is 17 amino acids. The CDR3: CASVGGTGSSTNEKLFF. Written as DNA, the CDR3 is TGTGCCAGCGTGGGTGGGACAGGGTCTTCAACTAATGAAAAACTGTTTTTT.

The chain has TRBV19 and TRBJ2-6, with D possibly being TRBD1 (5 bases). The CDR3 length is 16 residues. V was pared by 4 bases and J by 1 base, with 11 bases between. Germline assignment: CDR1 LNHDA and CDR2 SQIVND (reference sequence). CDR3 in DNA: TGTGCCAGTAGTAGTTCACCAGGGTCTGGGGCCAACGTCCTGACTTTC. Translated: CASSSSPGSGANVLTF. Full variable domain (missing parts from reference TRBV19 and TRBJ2-6): DGGITQSPKYLFRKEGQNVTLSCEQNLNHDAMYWYRQDPGQGLRLIYYSQIVNDFQKGDIAEGYSVSREKKESFPLTVTSAQKNPTAFYLCASSSSPGSGANVLTFGAGSRLTVL.

The chain recombines TRBV10-1 with TRBJ2-3, with TRBD1 as a possible D gene (5 bases). Trimming removed 3 bases from V and 1 base from J, with 11 bases in between. The CDR3 contains 15 residues. Germline CDR1 reads WNHNN; CDR2 reads SYGVQD (reference sequence). DNA of the CDR3: TGCGCCAGCAGTGATAGGGGATCGGGCACAGATACGCAGTATTTT. It encodes CASSDRGSGTDTQYF.

J is TRBJ2-7 and V is TRBV4-1; 7 nucleotides match TRBD1. Germline CDR1 MGHRA, CDR2 YSYEKL. The ends lost 4 bases at V and 3 bases at J; junction bases unmatched: 9. The CDR3 extends over 15 amino acids. The CDR3 nucleotides are TGCGCCAGCAGCCTTTACGGGACAGTGAACTACGAGCAGTACTTC. Its protein is CASSLYGTVNYEQYF.

The chain carries TRBV5-4 and TRBJ2-1, with 7 bases fitting TRBD2. CDR3 length: 13 amino acids. Germline assignment: CDR1 SGHNT and CDR2 YYREEE (reference sequence). J was trimmed by 8 bases and V by 3 bases; bases with no gene match: 5. The CDR3 spells CASSWSAGDEQFF. The CDR3, as DNA: TGTGCCAGCAGCTGGAGCGCGGGGGATGAGCAGTTCTTC.

The chain links TRBV28 to TRBJ2-7; 7 nucleotides align to TRBD1. The J segment lost 3 bases and the V segment lost 6 bases, leaving 2 bases of the junction unmatched. Germline V gene sequence: CDR1 MDHEN, CDR2 SYDVKM. The CDR3 sequence is 12 residues long. CDR3 nucleotide sequence: TGTGCCAGCAGACCAGGGGGCTACGAGCAGTACTTC. It translates to CASRPGGYEQYF.

V gene TRBV4-1 combines with J gene TRBJ1-6; the D gene is possibly TRBD1 (6 bases). Germline CDR1 reads MGHRA; CDR2 reads YSYEKL. The V gene lost 4 bases and the J gene lost 0 bases, with 13 bases spanning the gap. The CDR3 contains 17 residues. The CDR3 loop reads CASSRKGGSSYNSPLHF. In DNA, the CDR3 is TGCGCCAGCAGCCGGAAAGGGGGTAGCTCCTATAATTCACCCCTCCACTTT.